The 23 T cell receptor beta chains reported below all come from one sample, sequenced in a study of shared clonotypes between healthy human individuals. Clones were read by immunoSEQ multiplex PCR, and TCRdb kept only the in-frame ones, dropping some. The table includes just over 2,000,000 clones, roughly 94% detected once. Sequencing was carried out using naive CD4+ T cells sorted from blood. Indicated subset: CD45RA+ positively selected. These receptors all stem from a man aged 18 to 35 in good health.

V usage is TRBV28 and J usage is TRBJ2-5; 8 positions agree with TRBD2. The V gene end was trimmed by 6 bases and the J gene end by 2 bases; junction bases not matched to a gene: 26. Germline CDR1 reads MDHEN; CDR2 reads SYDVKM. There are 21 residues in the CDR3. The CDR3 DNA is TGTGCCAGCAGCCGAGCCCCCCCAGGGGTTCCTAGCGGGCCCTCACAAGAGACCCAGTACTTC. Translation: CASSRAPPGVPSGPSQETQYF.

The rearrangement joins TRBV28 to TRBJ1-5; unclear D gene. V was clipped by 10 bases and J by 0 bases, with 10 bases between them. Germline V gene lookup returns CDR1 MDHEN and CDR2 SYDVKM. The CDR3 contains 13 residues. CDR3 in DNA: TGTGCCATCGGTTGGGTTAGCAATCAGCCCCAGCATTTT. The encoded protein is CAIGWVSNQPQHF. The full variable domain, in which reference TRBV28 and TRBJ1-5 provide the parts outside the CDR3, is DVKVTQSSRYLVKRTGEKVFLECVQDMDHENMFWYRQDPGLGLRLIYFSYDVKMKEKGDIPEGYSVSREKKERFSLILESASTNQTSMYLCAIGWVSNQPQHFGDGTRLSIL.

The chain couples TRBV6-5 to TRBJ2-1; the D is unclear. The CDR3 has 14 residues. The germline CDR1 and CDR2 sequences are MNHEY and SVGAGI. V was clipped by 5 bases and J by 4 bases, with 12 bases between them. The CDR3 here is CASSRSEKYNEQFF. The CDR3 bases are TGTGCCAGCAGTAGATCGGAAAAGTACAATGAGCAGTTCTTC.

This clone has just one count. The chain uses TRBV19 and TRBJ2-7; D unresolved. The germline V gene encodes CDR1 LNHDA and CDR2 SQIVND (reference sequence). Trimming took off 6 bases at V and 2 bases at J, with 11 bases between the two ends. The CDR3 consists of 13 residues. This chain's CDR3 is CASRQLGTYEQYF. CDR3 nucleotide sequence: TGTGCCAGTAGACAGCTAGGGACCTACGAGCAGTACTTC.

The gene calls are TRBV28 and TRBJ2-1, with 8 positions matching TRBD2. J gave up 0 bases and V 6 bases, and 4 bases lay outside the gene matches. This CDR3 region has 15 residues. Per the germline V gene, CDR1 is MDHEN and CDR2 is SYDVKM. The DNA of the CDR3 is TGTGCCAGCAGGCCCAGCGGGGGCTCCTACAATGAGCAGTTCTTC. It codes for CASRPSGGSYNEQFF.

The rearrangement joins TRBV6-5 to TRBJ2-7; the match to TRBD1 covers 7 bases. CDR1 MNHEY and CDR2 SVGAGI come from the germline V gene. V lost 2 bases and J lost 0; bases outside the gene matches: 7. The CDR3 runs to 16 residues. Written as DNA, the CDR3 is TGTGCCAGCAGTTACGGGGGACAGCCATACTCCTACGAGCAGTACTTC. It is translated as CASSYGGQPYSYEQYF.

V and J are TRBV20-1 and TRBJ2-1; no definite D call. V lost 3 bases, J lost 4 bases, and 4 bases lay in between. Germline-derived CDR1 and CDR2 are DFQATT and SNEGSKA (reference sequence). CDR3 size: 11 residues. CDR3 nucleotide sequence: TGCAGTGCTAGCCTATACAATGAGCAGTTCTTC. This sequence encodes CSASLYNEQFF.

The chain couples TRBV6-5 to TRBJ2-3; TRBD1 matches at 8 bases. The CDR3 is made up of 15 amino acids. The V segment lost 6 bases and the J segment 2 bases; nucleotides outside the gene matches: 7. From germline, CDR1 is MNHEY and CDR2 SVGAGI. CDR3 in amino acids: CASRATGALTDTQYF. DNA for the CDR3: TGTGCCAGCAGGGCGACAGGGGCCCTCACAGATACGCAGTATTTT.

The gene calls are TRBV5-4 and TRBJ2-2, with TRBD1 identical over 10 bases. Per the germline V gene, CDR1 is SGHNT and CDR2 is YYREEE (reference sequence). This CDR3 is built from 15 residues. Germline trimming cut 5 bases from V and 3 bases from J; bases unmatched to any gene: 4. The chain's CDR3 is CASSQDRGDTGELFF. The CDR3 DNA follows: TGTGCCAGCAGTCAGGACAGGGGGGACACCGGGGAGCTGTTTTTT.

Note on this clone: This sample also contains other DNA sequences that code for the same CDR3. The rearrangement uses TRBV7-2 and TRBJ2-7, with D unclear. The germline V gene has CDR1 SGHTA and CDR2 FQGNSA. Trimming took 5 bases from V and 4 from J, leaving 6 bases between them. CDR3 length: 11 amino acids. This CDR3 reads CASSAKYEQYF. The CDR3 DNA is TGTGCCAGCAGCGCCAAATACGAGCAGTACTTC.

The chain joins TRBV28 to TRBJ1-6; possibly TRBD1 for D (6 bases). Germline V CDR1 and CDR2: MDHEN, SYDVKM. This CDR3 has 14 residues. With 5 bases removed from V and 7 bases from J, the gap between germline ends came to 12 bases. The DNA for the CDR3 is TGTGCCAGCAGTAACCGGGACAACAATTCACCCCTCCACTTT. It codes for CASSNRDNNSPLHF.

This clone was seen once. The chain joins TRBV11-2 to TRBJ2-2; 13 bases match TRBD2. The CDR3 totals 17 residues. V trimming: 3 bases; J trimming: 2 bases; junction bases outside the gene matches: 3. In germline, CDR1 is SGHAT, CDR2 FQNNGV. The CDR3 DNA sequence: TGTGCCAGCAGCTTCGGGACTAGCGGGAAAAACACCGGGGAGCTGTTTTTT. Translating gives CASSFGTSGKNTGELFF.

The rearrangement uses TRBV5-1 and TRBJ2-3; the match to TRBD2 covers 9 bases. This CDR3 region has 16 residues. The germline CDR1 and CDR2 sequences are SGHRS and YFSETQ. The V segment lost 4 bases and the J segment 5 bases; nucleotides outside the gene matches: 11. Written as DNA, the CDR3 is TGCGCCAGCAGCCCTGGGACTAGCATCGCCCTAGATACGCAGTATTTT. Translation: CASSPGTSIALDTQYF.

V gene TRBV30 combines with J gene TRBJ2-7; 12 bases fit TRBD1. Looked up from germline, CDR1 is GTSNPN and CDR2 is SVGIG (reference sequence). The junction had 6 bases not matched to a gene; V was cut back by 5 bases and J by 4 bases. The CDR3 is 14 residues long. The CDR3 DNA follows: TGTGCCTGGGACGGGACAGGGGGCCATTACGAGCAGTACTTC. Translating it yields CAWDGTGGHYEQYF.

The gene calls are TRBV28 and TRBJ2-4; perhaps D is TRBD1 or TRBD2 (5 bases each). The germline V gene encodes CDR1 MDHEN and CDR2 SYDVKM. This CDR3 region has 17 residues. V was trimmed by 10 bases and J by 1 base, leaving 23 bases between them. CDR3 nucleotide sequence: TGTGCCACCTTAGCCGGGACCATCCTTTGGGCCAAAAACATTCAGTACTTC. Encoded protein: CATLAGTILWAKNIQYF.

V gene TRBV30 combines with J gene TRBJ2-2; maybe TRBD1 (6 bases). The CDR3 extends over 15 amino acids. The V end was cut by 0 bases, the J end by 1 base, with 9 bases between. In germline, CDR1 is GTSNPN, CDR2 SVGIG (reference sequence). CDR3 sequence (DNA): TGTGCCTGGAGTGTACAGGACAGGAACACCGGGGAGCTGTTTTTT. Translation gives CAWSVQDRNTGELFF.

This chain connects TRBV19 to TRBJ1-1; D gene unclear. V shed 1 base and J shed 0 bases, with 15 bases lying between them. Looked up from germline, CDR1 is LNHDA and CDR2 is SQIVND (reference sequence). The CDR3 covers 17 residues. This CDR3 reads CASSIGMTWQVNTEAFF. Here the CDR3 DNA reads TGTGCCAGTAGTATAGGAATGACTTGGCAGGTGAACACTGAAGCTTTCTTT. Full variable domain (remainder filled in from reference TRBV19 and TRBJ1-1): DGGITQSPKYLFRKEGQNVTLSCEQNLNHDAMYWYRQDPGQGLRLIYYSQIVNDFQKGDIAEGYSVSREKKESFPLTVTSAQKNPTAFYLCASSIGMTWQVNTEAFFGQGTRLTVV.

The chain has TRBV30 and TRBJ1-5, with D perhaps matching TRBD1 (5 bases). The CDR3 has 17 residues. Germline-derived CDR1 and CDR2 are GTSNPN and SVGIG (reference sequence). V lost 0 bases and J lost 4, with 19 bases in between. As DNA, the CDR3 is TGTGCCTGGAGTGTAGGGTGGGGACCTTTAGGGAATCAGCCCCAGCATTTT. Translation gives CAWSVGWGPLGNQPQHF.

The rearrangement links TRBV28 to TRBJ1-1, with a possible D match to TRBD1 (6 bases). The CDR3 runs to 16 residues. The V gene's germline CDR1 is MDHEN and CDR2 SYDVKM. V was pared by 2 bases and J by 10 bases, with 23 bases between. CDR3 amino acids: CASSLGRRTEVAGAFF. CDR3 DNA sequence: TGTGCCAGCAGTTTAGGCCGCAGGACAGAAGTGGCTGGAGCTTTCTTT.

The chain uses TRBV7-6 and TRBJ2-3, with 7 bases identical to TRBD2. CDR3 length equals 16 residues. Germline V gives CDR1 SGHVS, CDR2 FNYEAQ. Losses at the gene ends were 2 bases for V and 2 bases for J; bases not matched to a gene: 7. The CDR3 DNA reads TGTGCCAGCAGCTTAATGGGGCTAGCGGACACAGATACGCAGTATTTT. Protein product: CASSLMGLADTDTQYF.

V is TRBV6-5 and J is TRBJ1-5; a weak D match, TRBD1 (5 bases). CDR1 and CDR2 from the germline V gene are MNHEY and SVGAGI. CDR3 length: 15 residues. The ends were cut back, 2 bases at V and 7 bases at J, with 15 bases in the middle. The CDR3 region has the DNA TGTGCCAGCAGTTACGGGTCAGGGATCGGGCAGCCCCAGCATTTT. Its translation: CASSYGSGIGQPQHF.

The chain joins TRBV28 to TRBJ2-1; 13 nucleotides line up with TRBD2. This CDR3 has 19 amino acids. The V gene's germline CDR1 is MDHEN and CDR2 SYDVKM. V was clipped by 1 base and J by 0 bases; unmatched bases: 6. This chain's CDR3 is CASSLSGLAGSSSYNEQFF. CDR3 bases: TGTGCCAGCAGTTTATCGGGACTAGCGGGATCCTCCTCCTACAATGAGCAGTTCTTC.

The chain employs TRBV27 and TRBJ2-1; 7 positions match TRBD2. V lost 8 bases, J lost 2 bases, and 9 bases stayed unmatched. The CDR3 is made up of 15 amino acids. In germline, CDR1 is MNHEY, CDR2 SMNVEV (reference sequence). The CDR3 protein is CASHPGGGPYNEQFF. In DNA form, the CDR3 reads TGTGCCAGCCACCCTGGCGGGGGACCCTACAATGAGCAGTTCTTC.